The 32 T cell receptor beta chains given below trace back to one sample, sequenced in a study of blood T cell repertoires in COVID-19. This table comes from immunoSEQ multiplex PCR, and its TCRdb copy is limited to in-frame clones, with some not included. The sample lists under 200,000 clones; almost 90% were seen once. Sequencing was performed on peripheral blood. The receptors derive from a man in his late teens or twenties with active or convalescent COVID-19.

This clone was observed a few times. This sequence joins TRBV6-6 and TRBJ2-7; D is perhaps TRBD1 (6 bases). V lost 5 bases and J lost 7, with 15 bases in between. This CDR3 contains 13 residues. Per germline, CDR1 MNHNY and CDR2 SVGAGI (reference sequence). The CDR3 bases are TGTGCCAGCAGTGGACAGTCTGGGAAGGAGCAGTACTTC. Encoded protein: CASSGQSGKEQYF.

CDR3 sequence (DNA): TGTGCCAGCAGAAGGACTAGCGGAAACAATGAGCAGTTCTTC. Its protein is CASRRTSGNNEQFF. The chain recombines TRBV2 with TRBJ2-1, with 10 bases identical to TRBD2. CDR1 SNHLY and CDR2 FYNNEI come from the germline V gene. V trimming: 6 bases; J trimming: 5 bases; junction bases outside the gene matches: 4. This CDR3 has 14 residues.

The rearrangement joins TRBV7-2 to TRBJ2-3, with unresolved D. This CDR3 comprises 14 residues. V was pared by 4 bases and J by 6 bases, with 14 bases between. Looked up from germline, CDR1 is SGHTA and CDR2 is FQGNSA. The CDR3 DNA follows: TGTGCCAGCAGCTCAGCAGGCTTGAGGGATACGCAGTATTTT. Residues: CASSSAGLRDTQYF.

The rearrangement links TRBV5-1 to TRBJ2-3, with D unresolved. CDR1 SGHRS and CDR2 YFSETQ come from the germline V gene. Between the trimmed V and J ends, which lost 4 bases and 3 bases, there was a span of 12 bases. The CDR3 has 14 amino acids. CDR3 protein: CASSLDSFTDTQYF. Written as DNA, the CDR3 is TGCGCCAGCAGCCTCGACTCGTTTACAGATACGCAGTATTTT.

CDR3 region: CASSKGRDRGADTQYF. The CDR3 nucleotides read TGTGCCAGCAGCAAGGGCCGGGACAGAGGCGCAGATACGCAGTATTTT. The chain links TRBV5-4 to TRBJ2-3, with 7 bases aligning to TRBD1. CDR1 and CDR2 (germline): SGHNT, YYREEE (reference sequence). With V trimmed by 4 bases and J by 4 bases, 12 bases remained unmatched. This CDR3 contains 16 residues.

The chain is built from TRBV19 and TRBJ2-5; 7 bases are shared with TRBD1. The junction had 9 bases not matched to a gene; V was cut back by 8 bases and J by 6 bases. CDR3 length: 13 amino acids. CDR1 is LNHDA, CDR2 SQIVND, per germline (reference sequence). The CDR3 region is CASGTGESKTQYF. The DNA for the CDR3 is TGTGCCAGTGGAACAGGGGAATCGAAGACCCAGTACTTC. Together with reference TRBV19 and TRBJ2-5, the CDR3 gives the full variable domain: DGGITQSPKYLFRKEGQNVTLSCEQNLNHDAMYWYRQDPGQGLRLIYYSQIVNDFQKGDIAEGYSVSREKKESFPLTVTSAQKNPTAFYLCASGTGESKTQYFGPGTRLLVL.

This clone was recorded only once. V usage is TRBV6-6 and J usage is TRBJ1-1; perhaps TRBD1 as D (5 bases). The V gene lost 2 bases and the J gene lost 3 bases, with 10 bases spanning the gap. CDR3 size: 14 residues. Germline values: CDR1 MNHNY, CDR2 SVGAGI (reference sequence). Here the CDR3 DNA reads TGTGCCAGCAGTTACACCAGGGTGGACACTGAAGCTTTCTTT. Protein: CASSYTRVDTEAFF.

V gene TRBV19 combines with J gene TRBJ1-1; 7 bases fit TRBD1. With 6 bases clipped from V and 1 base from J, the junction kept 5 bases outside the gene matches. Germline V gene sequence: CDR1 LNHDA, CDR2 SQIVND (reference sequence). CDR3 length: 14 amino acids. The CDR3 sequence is CASRTTGTNTEAFF. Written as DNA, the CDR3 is TGTGCCAGTAGAACGACAGGGACGAACACTGAAGCTTTCTTT.

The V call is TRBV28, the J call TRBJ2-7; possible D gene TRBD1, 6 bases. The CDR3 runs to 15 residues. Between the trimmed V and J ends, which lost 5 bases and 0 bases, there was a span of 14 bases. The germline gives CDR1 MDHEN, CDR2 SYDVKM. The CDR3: CASSPWTASSYEQYF. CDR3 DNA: TGTGCCAGCAGTCCTTGGACAGCCAGCTCCTACGAGCAGTACTTC.

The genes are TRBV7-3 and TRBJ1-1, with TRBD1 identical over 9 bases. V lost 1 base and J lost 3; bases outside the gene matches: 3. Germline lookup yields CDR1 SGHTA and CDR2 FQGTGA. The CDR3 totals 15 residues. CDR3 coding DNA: TGTGCCAGCAGCTTAAGCGGACAGGGGTACACTGAAGCTTTCTTT. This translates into CASSLSGQGYTEAFF.

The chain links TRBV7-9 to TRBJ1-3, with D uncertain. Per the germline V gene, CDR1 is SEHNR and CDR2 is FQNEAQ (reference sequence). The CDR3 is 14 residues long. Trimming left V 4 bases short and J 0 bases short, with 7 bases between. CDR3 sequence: CASSSGASGNTIYF. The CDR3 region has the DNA TGTGCCAGCAGCTCCGGAGCCTCTGGAAACACCATATATTTT.

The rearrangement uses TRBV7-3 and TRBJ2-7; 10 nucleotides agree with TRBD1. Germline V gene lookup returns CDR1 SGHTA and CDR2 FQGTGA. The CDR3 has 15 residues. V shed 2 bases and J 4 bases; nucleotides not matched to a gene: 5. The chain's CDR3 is CASSLAGQGLYEQYF. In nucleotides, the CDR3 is TGTGCCAGCAGCTTAGCGGGACAGGGGTTATACGAGCAGTACTTC.

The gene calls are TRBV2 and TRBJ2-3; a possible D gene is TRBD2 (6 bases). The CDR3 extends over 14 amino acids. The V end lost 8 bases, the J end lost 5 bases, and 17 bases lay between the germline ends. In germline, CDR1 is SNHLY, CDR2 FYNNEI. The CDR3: CASPPASDGDTQYF. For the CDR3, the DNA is TGTGCCAGCCCCCCCGCTAGCGACGGAGATACGCAGTATTTT.

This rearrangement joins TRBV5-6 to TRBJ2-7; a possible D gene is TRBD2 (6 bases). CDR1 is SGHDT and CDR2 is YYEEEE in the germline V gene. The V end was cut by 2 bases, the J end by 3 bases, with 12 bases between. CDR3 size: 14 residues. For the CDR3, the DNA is TGTGCCAGCAGCTTTGATGGGACTCTCTACGAGCAGTACTTC. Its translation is CASSFDGTLYEQYF.

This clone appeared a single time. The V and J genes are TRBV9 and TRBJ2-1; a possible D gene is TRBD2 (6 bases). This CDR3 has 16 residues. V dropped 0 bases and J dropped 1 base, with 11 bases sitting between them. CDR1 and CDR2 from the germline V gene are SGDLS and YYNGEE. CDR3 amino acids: CASSVDGSGSYNEQFF. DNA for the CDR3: TGTGCCAGCAGCGTAGACGGGAGTGGGTCCTACAATGAGCAGTTCTTC.

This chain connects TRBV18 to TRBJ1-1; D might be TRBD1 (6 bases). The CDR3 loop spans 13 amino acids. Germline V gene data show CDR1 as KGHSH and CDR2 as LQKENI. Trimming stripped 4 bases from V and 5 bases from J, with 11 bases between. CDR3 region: CASSLGGRTEAFF. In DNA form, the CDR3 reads TGTGCCAGCTCACTAGGGGGTCGGACTGAAGCTTTCTTT.

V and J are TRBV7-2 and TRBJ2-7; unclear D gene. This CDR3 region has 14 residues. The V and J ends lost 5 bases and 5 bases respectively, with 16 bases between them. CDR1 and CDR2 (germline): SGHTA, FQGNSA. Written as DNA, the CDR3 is TGTGCCAGCAGCCCGTTGGCGGAGAGCAACGAGCAGTACTTC. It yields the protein CASSPLAESNEQYF.

This CDR3 reads CASSLLAGGPSSSNEQFF. CDR3 nucleotide sequence: TGCGCCAGCAGCTTGTTAGCGGGGGGGCCGAGTTCGTCCAATGAGCAGTTCTTC. This sequence joins TRBV5-1 and TRBJ2-1; 11 positions agree with TRBD2. The CDR3 length is 18 residues. J was trimmed by 6 bases and V by 1 base; bases with no gene match: 12. From germline, CDR1 is SGHRS and CDR2 YFSETQ.

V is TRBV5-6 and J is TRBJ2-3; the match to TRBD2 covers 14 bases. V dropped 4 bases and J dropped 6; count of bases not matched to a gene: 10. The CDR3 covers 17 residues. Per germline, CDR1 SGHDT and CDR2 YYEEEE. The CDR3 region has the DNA TGTGCCAGCAGCGGGCCGGGGACTAGCGGGAGAAGCGATACGCAGTATTTT. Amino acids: CASSGPGTSGRSDTQYF.

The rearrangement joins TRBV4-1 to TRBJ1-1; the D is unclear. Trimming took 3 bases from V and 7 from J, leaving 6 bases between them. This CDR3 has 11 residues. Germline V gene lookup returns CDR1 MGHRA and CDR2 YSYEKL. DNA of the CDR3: TGCGCCAGCAGCCATGCCTATGAAGCTTTCTTT. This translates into CASSHAYEAFF.

The CDR3: CASRGTGARQPQHF. DNA for the CDR3: TGTGCCAGTAGGGGTACAGGGGCGCGGCAGCCCCAGCATTTT. This chain connects TRBV19 to TRBJ1-5; 7 nucleotides align to TRBD1. V lost 6 bases to trimming and J lost 7 bases; unmatched junction nucleotides: 9. This CDR3 has 14 residues. Germline V gene data show CDR1 as LNHDA and CDR2 as SQIVND (reference sequence).

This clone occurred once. The CDR3 DNA follows: TGTGCCAGCAGTGAACCGGGGAGGGGCTACACCTTC. Protein product: CASSEPGRGYTF. V gene TRBV6-1 combines with J gene TRBJ1-2; D gene ambiguous. CDR1 and CDR2 (germline): MNHNS, SASEGT. V shed 2 bases and J shed 8 bases, with 9 bases lying between them. The CDR3 is made up of 12 amino acids.

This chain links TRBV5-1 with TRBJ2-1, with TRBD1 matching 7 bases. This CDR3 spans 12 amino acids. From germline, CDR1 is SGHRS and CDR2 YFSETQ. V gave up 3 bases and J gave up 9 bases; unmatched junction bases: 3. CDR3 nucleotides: TGCGCCAGCAGCTCGACAGGGAGTGAGCAGTTCTTC. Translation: CASSSTGSEQFF.

The CDR3 bases are TGTGCCATCAGCGGGGCGGGAGCGGACGAGCAGTACTTC. Residues: CAISGAGADEQYF. The chain is built from TRBV10-3 and TRBJ2-7; 7 positions agree with TRBD2. CDR3 length: 13 residues. From germline, CDR1 is ENHRY and CDR2 SYGVKD. V lost 6 bases to trimming and J lost 5 bases; unmatched junction nucleotides: 7.

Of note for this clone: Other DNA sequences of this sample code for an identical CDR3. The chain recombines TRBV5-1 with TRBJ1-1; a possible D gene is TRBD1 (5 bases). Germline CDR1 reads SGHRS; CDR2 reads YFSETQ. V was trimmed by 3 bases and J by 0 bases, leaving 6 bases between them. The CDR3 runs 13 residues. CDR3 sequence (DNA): TGCGCCAGCAGCTCGGACATGAACACTGAAGCTTTCTTT. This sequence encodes CASSSDMNTEAFF.

CDR3 coding DNA: TGTGCCAGCAGTGAAGCTCCGGGGGTCCAAGAGACCCAGTACTTC. This sequence encodes CASSEAPGVQETQYF. The chain carries TRBV6-1 and TRBJ2-5, with D perhaps matching TRBD2 (6 bases). Trimming pared 0 bases from V and 1 base from J, leaving 9 bases between. CDR1 and CDR2 (germline): MNHNS, SASEGT. The CDR3 has 15 residues.

The CDR3 protein is CASSQDQRGGYGYTF. DNA of the CDR3: TGTGCCAGCAGCCAAGATCAGAGAGGAGGCTATGGCTACACCTTC. The chain links TRBV4-2 to TRBJ1-2, with no clear D. The CDR3 length is 15 residues. CDR1 and CDR2 from the germline V gene are LGHNA and YNFKEQ. Trimming removed 0 bases from V and 4 bases from J, with 12 bases in between.

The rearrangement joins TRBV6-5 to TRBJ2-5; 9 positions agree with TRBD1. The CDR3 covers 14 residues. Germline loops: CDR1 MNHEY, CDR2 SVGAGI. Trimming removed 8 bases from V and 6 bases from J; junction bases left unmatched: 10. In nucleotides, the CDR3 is TGTGCCAGCGGGTCGACAGGGGGTGGGCAGACCCAGTACTTC. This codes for CASGSTGGGQTQYF.

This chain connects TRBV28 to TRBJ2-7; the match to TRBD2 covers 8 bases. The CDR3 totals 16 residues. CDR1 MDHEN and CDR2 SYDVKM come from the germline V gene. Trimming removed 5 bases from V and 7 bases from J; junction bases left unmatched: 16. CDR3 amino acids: CASSSRTLGGRREQYF. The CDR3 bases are TGTGCCAGCAGTAGCAGGACTCTAGGCGGGAGGCGAGAGCAGTACTTC. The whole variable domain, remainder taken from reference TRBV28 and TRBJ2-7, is DVKVTQSSRYLVKRTGEKVFLECVQDMDHENMFWYRQDPGLGLRLIYFSYDVKMKEKGDIPEGYSVSREKKERFSLILESASTNQTSMYLCASSSRTLGGRREQYFGPGTRLTVT.

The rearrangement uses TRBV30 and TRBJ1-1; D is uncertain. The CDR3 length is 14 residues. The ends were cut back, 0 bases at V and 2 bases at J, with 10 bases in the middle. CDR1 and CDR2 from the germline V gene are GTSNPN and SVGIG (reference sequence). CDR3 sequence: CAWSVLQVNTEAFF. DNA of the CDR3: TGTGCCTGGAGTGTACTGCAGGTCAACACTGAAGCTTTCTTT.

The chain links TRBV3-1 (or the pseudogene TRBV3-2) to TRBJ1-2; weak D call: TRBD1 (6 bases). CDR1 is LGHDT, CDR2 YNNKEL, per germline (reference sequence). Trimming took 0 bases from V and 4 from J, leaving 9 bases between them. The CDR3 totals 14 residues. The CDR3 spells CASSQEDSLYGYTF. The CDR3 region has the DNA TGTGCCAGCAGCCAAGAGGACAGCCTCTATGGCTACACCTTC.

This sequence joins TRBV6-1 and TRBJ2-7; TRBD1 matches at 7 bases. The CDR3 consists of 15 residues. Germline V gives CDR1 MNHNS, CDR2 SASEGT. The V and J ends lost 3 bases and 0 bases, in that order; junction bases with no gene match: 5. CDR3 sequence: CASSEDRLSSYEQYF. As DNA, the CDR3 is TGTGCCAGCAGTGAGGACAGGCTTAGCTCCTACGAGCAGTACTTC.